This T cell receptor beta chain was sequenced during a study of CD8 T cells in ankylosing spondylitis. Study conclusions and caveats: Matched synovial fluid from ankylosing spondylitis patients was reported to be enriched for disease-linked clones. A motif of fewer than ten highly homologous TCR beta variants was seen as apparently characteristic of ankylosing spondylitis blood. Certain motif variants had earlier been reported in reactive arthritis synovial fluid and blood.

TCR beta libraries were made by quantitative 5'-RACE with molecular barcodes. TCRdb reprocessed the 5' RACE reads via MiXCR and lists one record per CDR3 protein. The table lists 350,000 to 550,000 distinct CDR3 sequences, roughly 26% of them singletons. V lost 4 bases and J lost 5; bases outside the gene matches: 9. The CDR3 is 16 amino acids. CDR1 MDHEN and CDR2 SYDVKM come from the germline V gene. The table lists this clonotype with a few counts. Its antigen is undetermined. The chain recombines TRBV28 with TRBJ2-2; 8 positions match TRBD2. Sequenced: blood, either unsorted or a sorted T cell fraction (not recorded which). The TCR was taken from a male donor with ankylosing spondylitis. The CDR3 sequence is CASSSPHPGGTGELFF. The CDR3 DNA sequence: TGTGCCAGCAGTTCCCCCCATCCGGGGGGGACCGGGGAGCTGTTTTTT.